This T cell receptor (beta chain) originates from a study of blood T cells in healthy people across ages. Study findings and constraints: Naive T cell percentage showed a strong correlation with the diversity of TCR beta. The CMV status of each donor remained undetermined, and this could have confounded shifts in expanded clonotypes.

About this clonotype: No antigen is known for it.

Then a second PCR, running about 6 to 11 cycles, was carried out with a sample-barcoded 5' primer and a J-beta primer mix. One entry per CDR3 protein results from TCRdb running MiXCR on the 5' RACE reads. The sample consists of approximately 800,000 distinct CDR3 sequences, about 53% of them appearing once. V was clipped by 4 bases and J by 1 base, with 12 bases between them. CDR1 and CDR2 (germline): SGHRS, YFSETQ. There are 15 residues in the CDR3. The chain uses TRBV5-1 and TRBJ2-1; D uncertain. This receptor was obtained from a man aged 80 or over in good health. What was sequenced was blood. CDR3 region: CASSPGDRSYNEQFF. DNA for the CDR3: TGCGCCAGCAGCCCCGGAGACCGTTCCTACAATGAGCAGTTCTTC.